This record concerns one T cell receptor beta chain sequence. Its antigen is currently unknown. Deletions cut 0 bases from V and 8 bases from J, with 10 bases between. Germline V gene lookup returns CDR1 LGHNA and CDR2 YNFKEQ. The CDR3 is 13 residues long. The repertoire was sequenced with immunoSEQ multiplex PCR; TCRdb's copy has only in-frame clones and lacks some. The table records approximately 57,000 clones, 78% of them present only once. This sample is part of a study of vaccination effects on CD4 cells after COVID-19. For the study at large: Under 2.5 million PBMC were placed in each well, which was supplemented with 8.5 to 10 IU/ml IL-2 and approximately 10 ug/ml peptides. Study-level results: In the late period after vaccination, infection- and vaccine-induced clones contracted markedly.

The culture ran for about 11 days, and then CD4+ T cells were isolated. As their vaccination, participants received two doses of either BNT162b2 or mRNA-1273. Neither prior SARS-CoV-2 infection nor positive nucleocapsid antibodies were present in the vaccine recipients. At days 3 and 7, half of the medium was exchanged for IL-2 medium. V and J are TRBV4-2 and TRBJ1-1, with D perhaps TRBD1 (5 bases). The origin of this receptor is a human donor who received a COVID-19 vaccine. This specimen was CD4+ T cells from PBMCs cultured without peptide, taken after COVID-19 vaccination. The CDR3 here is CASSQEGVGEAFF. In DNA form, the CDR3 reads TGTGCCAGCAGCCAAGAAGGGGTTGGGGAAGCTTTCTTT.